This T cell receptor beta chain came from a study of blood T cells in healthy people across ages. Study-wide findings and caveats: With naive T cell percentage, TCR beta diversity showed a strong correlation.

A word on this clonotype: Its antigen is unknown.

The second PCR ran roughly 7 to 12 cycles with a sample-barcoded 5' primer and J-beta primers. MiXCR, applied by TCRdb to the 5' RACE reads, yields one record per CDR3 protein. Of about 1.6 million distinct CDR3 sequences in the sample, 30% to 40% were seen once. Sequencing was done on a sample of blood. This receptor was taken from a young woman in good health.

The CDR3 bases are TGTGCCAGCAGTTTGGGTTTTTCACCCCTCCACTTT. Residues: CASSLGFSPLHF. The genes are TRBV12-3 or TRBV12-4 and TRBJ1-6; D not certain. The CDR3 sequence is 12 residues long. Between the trimmed V and J ends, which lost 3 bases and 9 bases, there was a span of 6 bases.